This T cell receptor (beta chain) was recovered during a study of blood T cell repertoires in COVID-19. Whole-study context: Some COVID-19 samples were acute and others convalescent; all came from the United States, Italy and Spain. PBMCs, B-cell-depleted T cells, or T cells provided the cDNA or gDNA that made up the material.

CDR1 and CDR2 (germline): MNHEY, SMNVEV (reference sequence). The CDR3 is 15 amino acids. Germline trimming cut 8 bases from V and 4 bases from J; bases unmatched to any gene: 13. This clone was seen more than once but under ten times. In the authors' methods: Reference gene primer amplification in the assay estimated nucleated cell counts. Libraries were prepared by immunoSEQ multiplex PCR; TCRdb keeps only in-frame clonotypes and omits some of them. The V and J calls and the clone size are those of that table, but D and trimming were determined from the DNA. The sample consists of about 150,000 clones, 82% of them appearing once.

The sequence was obtained from a woman of 80 years or more with active or convalescent COVID-19. The sequenced sample was peripheral blood. J is TRBJ1-2 and V is TRBV27, with 7 bases fitting TRBD1. The CDR3 here is CASSQRQGAIYGYTF. As DNA, the CDR3 is TGTGCCAGCTCCCAGAGACAGGGCGCTATCTATGGCTACACCTTC.